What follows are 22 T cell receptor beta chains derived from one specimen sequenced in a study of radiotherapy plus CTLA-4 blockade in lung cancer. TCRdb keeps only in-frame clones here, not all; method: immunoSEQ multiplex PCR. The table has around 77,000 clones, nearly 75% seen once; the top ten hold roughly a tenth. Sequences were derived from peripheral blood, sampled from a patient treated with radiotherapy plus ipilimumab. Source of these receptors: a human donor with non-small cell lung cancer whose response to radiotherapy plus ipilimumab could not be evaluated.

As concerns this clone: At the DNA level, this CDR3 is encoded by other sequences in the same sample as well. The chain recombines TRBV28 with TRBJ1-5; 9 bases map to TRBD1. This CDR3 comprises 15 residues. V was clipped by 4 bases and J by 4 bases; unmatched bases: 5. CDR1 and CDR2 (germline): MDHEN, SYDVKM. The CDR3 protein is CASSSRQGGNQPQHF. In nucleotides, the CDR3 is TGTGCCAGCAGTTCCCGACAGGGGGGGAATCAGCCCCAGCATTTT.

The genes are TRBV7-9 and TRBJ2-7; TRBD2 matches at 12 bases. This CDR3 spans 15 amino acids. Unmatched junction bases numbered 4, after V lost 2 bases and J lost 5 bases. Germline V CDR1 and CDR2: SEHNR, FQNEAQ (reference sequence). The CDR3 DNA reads TGTGCCAGCAGCTTACGACTAGCGGGAGTCCACGAGCAGTACTTC. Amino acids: CASSLRLAGVHEQYF.

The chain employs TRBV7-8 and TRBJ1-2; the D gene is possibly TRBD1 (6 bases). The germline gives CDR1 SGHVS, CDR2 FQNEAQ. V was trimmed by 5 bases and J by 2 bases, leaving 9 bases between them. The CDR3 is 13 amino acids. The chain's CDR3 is CASSPTGNYGYTF. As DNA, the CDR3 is TGTGCCAGCAGCCCAACAGGGAACTATGGCTACACCTTC.

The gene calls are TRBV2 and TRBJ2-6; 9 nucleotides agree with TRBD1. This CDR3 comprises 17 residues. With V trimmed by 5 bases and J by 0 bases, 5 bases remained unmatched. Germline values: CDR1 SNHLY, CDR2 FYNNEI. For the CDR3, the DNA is TGTGCCAGCAGTCCACAGGGGGCGTTCTCTGGGGCCAACGTCCTGACTTTC. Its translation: CASSPQGAFSGANVLTF.

CDR3 in amino acids: CASSLGGGVSSYEQYF. In nucleotides, the CDR3 is TGCGCCAGCAGCTTGGGCGGCGGGGTTAGCTCCTACGAGCAGTACTTC. This rearrangement joins TRBV5-1 to TRBJ2-7; possibly TRBD2 for D (6 bases). Trimming removed 0 bases at V and 0 bases at J, with 13 bases between. This CDR3 contains 16 residues. Germline-derived CDR1 and CDR2 are SGHRS and YFSETQ.

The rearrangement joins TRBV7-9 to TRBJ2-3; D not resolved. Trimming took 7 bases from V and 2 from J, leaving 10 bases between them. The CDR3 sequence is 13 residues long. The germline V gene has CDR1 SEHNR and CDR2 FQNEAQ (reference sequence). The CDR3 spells CASIGLNTDTQYF. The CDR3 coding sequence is TGTGCCAGCATTGGTCTAAACACAGATACGCAGTATTTT.

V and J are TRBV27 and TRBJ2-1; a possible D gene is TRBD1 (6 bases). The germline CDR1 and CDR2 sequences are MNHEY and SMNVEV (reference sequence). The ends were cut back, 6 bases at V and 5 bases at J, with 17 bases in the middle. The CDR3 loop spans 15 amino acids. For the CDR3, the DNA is TGTGCCAGCAGCCCCAATGGGGGCCCGAACAATGAGCAGTTCTTC. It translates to CASSPNGGPNNEQFF.

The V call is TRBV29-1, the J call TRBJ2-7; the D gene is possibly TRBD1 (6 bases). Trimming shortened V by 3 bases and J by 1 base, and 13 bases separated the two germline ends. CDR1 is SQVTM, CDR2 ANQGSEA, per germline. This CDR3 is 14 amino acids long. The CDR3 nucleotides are TGCAGCGTTGAGCCCATGACAGGTTCCTACGAGCAGTACTTC. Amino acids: CSVEPMTGSYEQYF.

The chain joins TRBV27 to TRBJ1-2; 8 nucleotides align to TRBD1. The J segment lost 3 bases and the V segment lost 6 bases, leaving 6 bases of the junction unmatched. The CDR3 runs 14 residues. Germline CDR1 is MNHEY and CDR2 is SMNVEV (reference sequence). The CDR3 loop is CASSPTQGDYGYTF. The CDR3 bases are TGTGCCAGCAGCCCAACACAGGGGGACTATGGCTACACCTTC.

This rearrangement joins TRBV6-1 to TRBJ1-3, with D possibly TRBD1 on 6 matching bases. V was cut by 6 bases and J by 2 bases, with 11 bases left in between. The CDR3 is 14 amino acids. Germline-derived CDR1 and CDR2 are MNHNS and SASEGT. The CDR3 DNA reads TGTGCCAGCAGGACAAGGACAGCTGGAAACACCATATATTTT. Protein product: CASRTRTAGNTIYF.

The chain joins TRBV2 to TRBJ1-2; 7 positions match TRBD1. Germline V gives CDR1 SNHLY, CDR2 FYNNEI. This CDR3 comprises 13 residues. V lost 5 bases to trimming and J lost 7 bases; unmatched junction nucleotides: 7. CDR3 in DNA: TGTGCCAGCAGTCTGACAGGGCTAGGTGGCTACACCTTC. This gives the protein CASSLTGLGGYTF.

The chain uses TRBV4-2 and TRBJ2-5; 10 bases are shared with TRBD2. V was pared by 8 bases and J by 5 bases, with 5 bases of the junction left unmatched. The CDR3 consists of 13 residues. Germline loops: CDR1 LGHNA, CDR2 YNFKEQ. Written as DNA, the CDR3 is TGTGCCAGCGCCGGGACTAGCGTCGAGACCCAGTACTTC. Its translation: CASAGTSVETQYF.

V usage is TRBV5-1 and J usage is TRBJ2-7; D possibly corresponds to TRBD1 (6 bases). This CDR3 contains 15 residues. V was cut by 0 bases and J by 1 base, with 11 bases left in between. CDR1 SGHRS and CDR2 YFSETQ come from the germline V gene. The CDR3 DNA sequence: TGCGCCAGCAGCTTGGTCCAGGGACAATCCTACGAGCAGTACTTC. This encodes CASSLVQGQSYEQYF. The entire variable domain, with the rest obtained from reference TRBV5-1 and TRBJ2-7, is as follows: KAGVTQTPRYLIKTRGQQVTLSCSPISGHRSVSWYQQTPGQGLQFLFEYFSETQRNKGNFPGRFSGRQFSNSRSEMNVSTLELGDSALYLCASSLVQGQSYEQYFGPGTRLTVT.

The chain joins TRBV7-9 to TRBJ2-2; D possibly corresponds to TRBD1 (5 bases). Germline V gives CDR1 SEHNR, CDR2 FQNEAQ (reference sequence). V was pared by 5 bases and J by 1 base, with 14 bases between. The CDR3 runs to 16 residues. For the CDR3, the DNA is TGTGCCAGCAGCGCAGGGCTTAACGAGAACACCGGGGAGCTGTTTTTT. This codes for CASSAGLNENTGELFF.

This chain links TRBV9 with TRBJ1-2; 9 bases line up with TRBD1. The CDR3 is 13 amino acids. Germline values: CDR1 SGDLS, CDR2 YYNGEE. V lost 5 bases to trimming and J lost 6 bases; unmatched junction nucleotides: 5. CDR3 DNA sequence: TGTGCCAGCAGTCCCGGGACAGGGCATGGCTACACCTTC. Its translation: CASSPGTGHGYTF.

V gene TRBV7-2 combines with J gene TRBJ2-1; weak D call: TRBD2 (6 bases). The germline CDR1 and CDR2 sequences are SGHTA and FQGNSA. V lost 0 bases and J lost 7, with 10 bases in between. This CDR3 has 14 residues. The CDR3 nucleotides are TGTGCCAGCAGCTTAGCGGGGGGTCAGAATGAGCAGTTCTTC. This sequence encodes CASSLAGGQNEQFF.

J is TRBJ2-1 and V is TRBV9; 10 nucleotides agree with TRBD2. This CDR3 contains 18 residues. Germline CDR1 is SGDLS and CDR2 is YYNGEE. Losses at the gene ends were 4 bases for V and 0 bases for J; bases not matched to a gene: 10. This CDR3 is CASSQGLASSISYNEQFF. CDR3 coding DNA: TGTGCCAGCAGCCAGGGACTAGCGAGCAGTATCTCCTACAATGAGCAGTTCTTC. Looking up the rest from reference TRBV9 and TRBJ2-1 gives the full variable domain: DSGVTQTPKHLITATGQRVTLRCSPRSGDLSVYWYQQSLDQGLQFLIQYYNGEERAKGNILERFSAQQFPDLHSELNLSSLELGDSALYFCASSQGLASSISYNEQFFGPGTRLTVL.

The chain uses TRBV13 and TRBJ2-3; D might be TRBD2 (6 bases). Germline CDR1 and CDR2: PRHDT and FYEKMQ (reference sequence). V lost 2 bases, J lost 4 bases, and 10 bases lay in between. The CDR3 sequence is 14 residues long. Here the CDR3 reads CASSLSTGADTQYF. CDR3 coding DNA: TGTGCCAGCAGCTTAAGCACGGGAGCAGATACGCAGTATTTT.

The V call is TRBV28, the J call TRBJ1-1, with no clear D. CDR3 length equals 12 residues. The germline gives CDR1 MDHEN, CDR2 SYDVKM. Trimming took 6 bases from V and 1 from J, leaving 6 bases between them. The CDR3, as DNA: TGTGCCAGCAGAGTGGCGAACACTGAAGCTTTCTTT. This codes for CASRVANTEAFF.

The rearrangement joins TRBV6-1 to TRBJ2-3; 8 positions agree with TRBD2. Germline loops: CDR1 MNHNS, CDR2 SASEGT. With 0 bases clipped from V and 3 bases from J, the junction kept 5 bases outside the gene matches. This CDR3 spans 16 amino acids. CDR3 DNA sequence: TGTGCCAGCAGTGAAGCAAGGACTAGCTGGACAGATACGCAGTATTTT. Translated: CASSEARTSWTDTQYF.

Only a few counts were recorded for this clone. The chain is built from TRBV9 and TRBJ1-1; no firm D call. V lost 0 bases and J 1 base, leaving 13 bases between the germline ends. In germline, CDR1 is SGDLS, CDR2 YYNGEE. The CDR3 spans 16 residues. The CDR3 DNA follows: TGTGCCAGCAGCGTAGAAGTTCGGGGTAGGAACACTGAAGCTTTCTTT. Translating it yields CASSVEVRGRNTEAFF.

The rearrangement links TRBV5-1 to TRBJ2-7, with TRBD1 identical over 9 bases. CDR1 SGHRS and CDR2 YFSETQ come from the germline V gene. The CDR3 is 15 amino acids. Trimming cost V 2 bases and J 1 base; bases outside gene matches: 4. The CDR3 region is CASSLTGTGSYEQYF. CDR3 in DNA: TGCGCCAGCAGCTTAACCGGGACAGGGTCCTACGAGCAGTACTTC.